Listed below are T cell receptor beta chains from one sample, sequenced in a study of T cells in Graves' hyperthyroidism and ophthalmopathy. TCRdb called the multiplex PCR reads again in MiXCR, with one record for every CDR3 protein. The sample records roughly 330,000 distinct CDR3 sequences, roughly 15% being singletons. The specimen sequenced was blood. The source is a man in his thirties or forties with Graves' hyperthyroidism. CDR3s include the opening cysteine and the closing phenylalanine or tryptophan. The D gene is left open where the match is weak. Clone size, where shown, is once, few, many, or a class for clones that have expanded.

cdr3_nt: TGTGCCAGCAGCTCACAGGAAAATCAGCCCCAGCATTTT
cdr3_aa: CASSSQENQPQHF
d_call: -
j_call: TRBJ1-5
v_call: TRBV7-9
clone_size: -

cdr3_nt: TGCAGTGCTAGAGTCAGGGGTAGTACAGATACGCAGTATTTT
cdr3_aa: CSARVRGSTDTQYF
d_call: -
j_call: TRBJ2-3
v_call: TRBV20-1
clone_size: many

cdr3_nt: TGTGCCAGCAGCTTGACAGAGGCTAACACTGAAGCTTTCTTT
cdr3_aa: CASSLTEANTEAFF
d_call: -
j_call: TRBJ1-1
v_call: TRBV5-4
clone_size: -

cdr3_nt: TGTGCCAGCAGCTCTAAGCAGGGCAACACCGGGGAGCTGTTTTTT
cdr3_aa: CASSSKQGNTGELFF
d_call: -
j_call: TRBJ2-2
v_call: TRBV7-9
clone_size: few

cdr3_nt: TGTGCCAGCAGCCCAGGCGGCGGGACAGTCCAAGAGACCCAGTACTTC
cdr3_aa: CASSPGGGTVQETQYF
d_call: -
j_call: TRBJ2-5
v_call: TRBV28
clone_size: many

cdr3_nt: TGCGCCAGCAGCTTGGGGGACAGCATCTATGGCTACACCTTC
cdr3_aa: CASSLGDSIYGYTF
d_call: TRBD1
j_call: TRBJ1-2
v_call: TRBV5-1
clone_size: many

cdr3_nt: TGTGCCAGCACCCAAGTCGTCGCCGGGGAGCTGTTTTTT
cdr3_aa: CASTQVVAGELFF
d_call: -
j_call: TRBJ2-2
v_call: TRBV12-3/TRBV12-4
clone_size: few

cdr3_nt: TGTGCCAGTAGTATTTTACTAGCGAATGAGCAGTTCTTC
cdr3_aa: CASSILLANEQFF
d_call: TRBD2
j_call: TRBJ2-1
v_call: TRBV11-3
clone_size: -

cdr3_nt: TGTGCCAGCAGCCAAGGGGATTGGGCCATATATTTT
cdr3_aa: CASSQGDWAIYF
d_call: -
j_call: TRBJ1-3
v_call: TRBV3-1
clone_size: few

cdr3_nt: TGTGCCAGCAGTTTATTGGGCGGCCCCTACGAGCAGTACTTC
cdr3_aa: CASSLLGGPYEQYF
d_call: -
j_call: TRBJ2-7
v_call: TRBV27
clone_size: -

cdr3_nt: TGTGCCAGCAGCTTATATGGTTCAGGGGGGAACACTGAAGCTTTCTTT
cdr3_aa: CASSLYGSGGNTEAFF
d_call: TRBD1
j_call: TRBJ1-1
v_call: TRBV7-9
clone_size: -

cdr3_nt: TGTGCCCTGAAGGGGGAATACAATGAGCAGTTCTTC
cdr3_aa: CALKGEYNEQFF
d_call: -
j_call: TRBJ2-1
v_call: TRBV19
clone_size: -

cdr3_nt: TGTGCCAGCAGTTTATTCAGGGTCGCTGAAGCTTTCTTT
cdr3_aa: CASSLFRVAEAFF
d_call: -
j_call: TRBJ1-1
v_call: TRBV28
clone_size: many

cdr3_nt: TGTGCCTGGAGTGTGGGGACAGGGGTCGCCGGGGAGCTGTTTTTT
cdr3_aa: CAWSVGTGVAGELFF
d_call: TRBD1
j_call: TRBJ2-2
v_call: TRBV30
clone_size: many

cdr3_nt: TGCGCCAGCAGCCCTCCGACAGGGGCAGGGAACACTGAAGCTTTCTTT
cdr3_aa: CASSPPTGAGNTEAFF
d_call: TRBD1
j_call: TRBJ1-1
v_call: TRBV4-1
clone_size: -

cdr3_nt: TGTGCCAGCGCTACCCCTAGCGGGGGTACAGATACGCAGTATTTT
cdr3_aa: CASATPSGGTDTQYF
d_call: TRBD2
j_call: TRBJ2-3
v_call: TRBV19
clone_size: -